This is a list of T cell receptor beta chains from one sample in a study of blood T cell repertoires in COVID-19. TCRdb's table, derived via immunoSEQ multiplex PCR, lists solely in-frame clones and lacks some. The data contain 63,000 or so clones, 89% of them singletons. What was sequenced was peripheral blood. The source of these receptors is a man between 60 and 70 years old with acute or convalescent COVID-19. CDR3s include the opening cysteine and the closing phenylalanine or tryptophan. Each record gives: clone size, D gene, J gene, V gene, CDR3 DNA, CDR3 protein. A D gene is named only where the DNA matches it firmly. Clone size is shown for a subset of rows, as once, few, many or a class of expanded clone.

>NA|NA|TRBJ2-3|TRBV6-5
TGTGCCAGCAGTTACTCAGAACAGGATACGCAGTATTTT
CASSYSEQDTQYF
>NA|NA|TRBJ2-6|TRBV29-1
TGCAGCGTTAGTAGCTCTGGGGCCAACGTCCTGACTTTC
CSVSSSGANVLTF
>NA|TRBD1|TRBJ2-5|TRBV7-9
TGTGCCAGCAGCTCTTTTACAGGGGGGCGCGATCAAGAGACCCAGTACTTC
CASSSFTGGRDQETQYF
>NA|NA|TRBJ1-4|TRBV30
TGTGCCTGGAGCCTAGGGGTAAAGGAAAAACTGTTTTTT
CAWSLGVKEKLFF
>NA|TRBD1|TRBJ1-1|TRBV18
TGTGCCAGCTCACCAAGCAGGGGACAGGTCTTAGACACTGAAGCTTTCTTT
CASSPSRGQVLDTEAFF
>NA|NA|TRBJ1-3|TRBV2
TGTGCCAGCAGTGAAAGTGAGAACACCATATATTTT
CASSESENTIYF
>few|NA|TRBJ1-5|TRBV4-1
TGCGCCAGCAGCCCGGACTATAGCAATCAGCCCCAGCATTTT
CASSPDYSNQPQHF
>NA|NA|TRBJ1-4|TRBV4-1
TGCGCCAGCAGCCAAGGTGAGGGGGAGAGTGAAAAACTGTTTTTT
CASSQGEGESEKLFF
>NA|NA|TRBJ1-4|TRBV18
TGTGCCAGCTCACGGACCCGGGCCGGGGATAAGGAAAAACTGTTTTTT
CASSRTRAGDKEKLFF
>NA|NA|TRBJ1-1|TRBV4-1
TGCGCCAGCAGCCCCAGAGGAATGAACACTGAAGCTTTCTTT
CASSPRGMNTEAFF
>NA|TRBD1|TRBJ1-2|TRBV30
TGTGCCTGGGCCGGACAGGGGGCGAACTATGGCTACACCTTC
CAWAGQGANYGYTF
>NA|NA|TRBJ1-2|TRBV7-2
TGTGCCAGCAGCACGAGCGGCTATGGCTACACCTTC
CASSTSGYGYTF
>NA|TRBD2|TRBJ2-7|TRBV5-4
TGTGCCAGCAGCTTGATATCCGCCGGGAGGGCAGTCGAGCAGTACTTC
CASSLISAGRAVEQYF
>NA|NA|TRBJ1-2|TRBV6-5
TGTGCCAGCAGTCCTACAGGAAAGTATGGCTACACCTTC
CASSPTGKYGYTF
>NA|TRBD1|TRBJ1-3|TRBV6-6
TGTGCCAGCAGTTACTTGGGACAGGGGATCGGAAACACCATATATTTT
CASSYLGQGIGNTIYF
>NA|TRBD1|TRBJ1-2|TRBV7-9
TGTGCCAGCAGCTTAGACAGGGGAGGAAACTATGGCTACACCTTC
CASSLDRGGNYGYTF
>NA|NA|TRBJ1-6|TRBV10-3
TGTGCCATCTCCTCGGGGGACTCACCCCTCCACTTT
CAISSGDSPLHF
>NA|NA|TRBJ1-1|TRBV5-4
TGTGCCAGCAGCTTGGGGACGAGGGCTGAAGCTTTCTTT
CASSLGTRAEAFF
>NA|NA|TRBJ2-5|TRBV2
TGTGCCAGCAGGGTCCGGTCAGGGTCCCTAGAGACCCAGTACTTC
CASRVRSGSLETQYF
>NA|NA|TRBJ2-7|TRBV21-1
TGTGCCAGCAGCAATTTGCGGCTAGCGGGGGGCCCGACGGATTACGAGCAGTACTTC
CASSNLRLAGGPTDYEQYF
>NA|NA|TRBJ2-5|TRBV19
TGTGCCAGTAGTTTCGACATCCTGCAAGAGACCCAGTACTTC
CASSFDILQETQYF
>NA|NA|TRBJ1-1|TRBV7-9
TGTGCCAGCAGCTTAAGCCGCCCGACAGGGAACACTGAAGCTTTCTTT
CASSLSRPTGNTEAFF
>NA|TRBD1|TRBJ1-2|TRBV30
TGTGCCTGGACGGACAGGGAGTCTGGCTACACCTTC
CAWTDRESGYTF
>NA|TRBD1|TRBJ1-1|TRBV12-3/TRBV12-4
TGTGCCAGCATCATAAACAGGGGGACTGAAGCTTTCTTT
CASIINRGTEAFF
>few|TRBD2|TRBJ2-7|TRBV10-2
TGCGCCAGCAGTGCGCTAGCGGGGACGGGGTACGAGCAGTACTTC
CASSALAGTGYEQYF
>NA|NA|TRBJ1-1|TRBV12-3/TRBV12-4
TGTGCCAGCAGTGCAGGGTCTTGGACTGAAGCTTTCTTT
CASSAGSWTEAFF
>few|NA|TRBJ1-2|TRBV2
TGTGCCAGCAGTGTAAACTATGGCTACACCTTC
CASSVNYGYTF
>NA|NA|TRBJ2-1|TRBV24-1
TGTGCCACCAGTGATACCGGGCATAGCGACAATGAGCAGTTCTTC
CATSDTGHSDNEQFF
>NA|NA|TRBJ2-1|TRBV7-9
TGTGCCAGCAGCTTCCCAGGAAGGGAAGGGGGTGAGCAGTTCTTC
CASSFPGREGGEQFF
>NA|NA|TRBJ1-2|TRBV7-8
TGTGCCAGCAGCTTAGACGCGGAGGGGAGATATGGCTACACCTTC
CASSLDAEGRYGYTF
>once|TRBD1|TRBJ1-2|TRBV18
TGTGCCAGCTCACCTTATCGACAGGGGGCATCTAACTATGGCTACACCTTC
CASSPYRQGASNYGYTF